This record looks at one T cell receptor (beta chain) sequence and its context. The data are from a study of T cells expressing NK-cell markers. Germline CDR1 is SEHNR and CDR2 is FQNEAQ (reference sequence). The CDR3 sequence is 13 residues long. As the method of synthesis, 5'RACE template switching with UMIs yielded TCR beta cDNA. Reprocessing the 5' RACE reads, TCRdb reports a single entry for every CDR3 protein and omits DNA. Its listing shows 90,000 to 130,000 distinct CDR3 sequences. Sequencing used blood T cells: a sorted CD56 or NKG2C T cell subset, CD4+ or CD8+ T cells, or bulk PBMC T cells (not recorded which). The gene calls are TRBV7-9 and TRBJ1-3; TCRdb proposes TRBD1, but this gene call is untestable without DNA. This receptor was obtained from a woman aged 18-70 years in good health. The CDR3 is CASRLGQGNTIYF.